Presented here are 28 T cell receptor beta chains from one specimen sequenced in a study of monozygotic twins with inflammatory bowel disease. For each CDR3 protein, TCRdb gives one entry from its re-call of the 5' RACE reads, without DNA. Its clone listing holds some 440,000 distinct CDR3 sequences. The sample consisted of blood. These receptors were collected from a human donor with ulcerative colitis or Crohn's disease, or a healthy co-twin of an affected twin (not recorded which).

The gene calls are TRBV20-1 and TRBJ2-2. CDR1 is DFQATT, CDR2 SNEGSKA, per germline (reference sequence). The CDR3 extends over 13 amino acids. CDR3 region: CSATFRNTGELFF.

This chain connects TRBV5-1 to TRBJ2-5; with no DNA, the TCRdb D assignment of TRBD2 cannot be verified. The germline gives CDR1 SGHRS, CDR2 YFSETQ. The CDR3 loop spans 18 amino acids. The CDR3 reads CASSLVLTGGAVEETQYF.

The chain couples TRBV28 to TRBJ2-4; as DNA is missing, the TRBD2 call by TCRdb cannot be tested. The CDR3 has 16 residues. From germline, CDR1 is MDHEN and CDR2 SYDVKM. The CDR3 loop is CASSPGTYLAKNIQYF.

V gene TRBV13 combines with J gene TRBJ1-3. The CDR3 contains 13 residues. CDR1 PRHDT and CDR2 FYEKMQ come from the germline V gene (reference sequence). The CDR3 protein is CASSLGLGNTIYF.

The chain links TRBV7-9 to TRBJ2-1; the TRBD2 assignment by TCRdb is unverifiable without DNA. CDR3 length equals 17 residues. Germline-derived CDR1 and CDR2 are SEHNR and FQNEAQ (reference sequence). The CDR3 reads CASNSIGGTSGRGEQFF.

The chain recombines TRBV12-3 or TRBV12-4 with TRBJ1-1. CDR3 size: 13 residues. CDR3 residues: CASSLRGLQEAFF.

The V gene is TRBV6-5, the J gene TRBJ2-7; TCRdb indicates TRBD1, and absent DNA this call remains unverified. The CDR3 is made up of 13 amino acids. Germline loops: CDR1 MNHEY, CDR2 SVGAGI. CDR3 in amino acids: CASSYGRGTQQYF.

This chain uses TRBV7-2 with TRBJ1-3; without DNA, the TCRdb call of TRBD1 cannot be checked. The length of the CDR3 is 15 residues. Germline V gives CDR1 SGHTA, CDR2 FQGNSA. CDR3: CASSRTGTGGNTIYF. The full variable domain, its missing parts supplied by reference TRBV7-2 and TRBJ1-3, is GAGVSQSPSNKVTEKGKDVELRCDPISGHTALYWYRQSLGQGLEFLIYFQGNSAPDKSGLPSDRFSAERTGGSVSTLTIQRTQQEDSAVYLCASSRTGTGGNTIYFGEGSWLTVV.

The CDR3 loop is CASSQELWAGIAPLHF. V gene TRBV4-2 combines with J gene TRBJ1-6; TCRdb outputs TRBD1, but without DNA this stays unchecked. The germline V gene encodes CDR1 LGHNA and CDR2 YNFKEQ. There are 16 residues in the CDR3.

The genes are TRBV12-3 or TRBV12-4 and TRBJ2-7; TCRdb designates TRBD2, a call that cannot be tested without DNA. The CDR3 is 17 amino acids. The CDR3 region is CASSQPSSGPSSYEQYF.

The rearrangement joins TRBV28 to TRBJ2-2. CDR3 length: 14 amino acids. Germline V gene data show CDR1 as MDHEN and CDR2 as SYDVKM. CDR3 loop: CASSSPPTIRELFF.

The chain couples TRBV5-4 to TRBJ2-4; the TCRdb D gene call, TRBD1, has no DNA to confirm it. This CDR3 region has 16 residues. Germline loops: CDR1 SGHNT, CDR2 YYREEE (reference sequence). The chain's CDR3 is CASSSGGTGGKNIQYF.

The V and J genes are TRBV7-9 and TRBJ2-6. The CDR3 runs to 13 residues. CDR1 and CDR2 (germline): SEHNR, FQNEAQ (reference sequence). The CDR3 sequence is CAYRHSGANVLTF.

V gene TRBV7-6 combines with J gene TRBJ2-1; TCRdb returns TRBD2, unconfirmable since there is no DNA. The CDR3 extends over 16 amino acids. CDR1 SGHVS and CDR2 FNYEAQ come from the germline V gene. CDR3 residues: CASSVPLAGGYNEQFF.

The chain recombines TRBV7-9 with TRBJ2-3; TCRdb indicates TRBD2, and absent DNA this call remains unverified. Germline CDR1 is SEHNR and CDR2 is FQNEAQ (reference sequence). This CDR3 has 15 residues. The CDR3: CASSPGLGLLATQYF.

The chain employs TRBV4-1 and TRBJ2-5. Germline lookup yields CDR1 MGHRA and CDR2 YSYEKL. The CDR3 spans 15 residues. CDR3 amino acids: CASRSTDGLKGTQYF.

The rearrangement links TRBV10-3 to TRBJ2-5; lacking DNA, the TRBD1 call made by TCRdb goes unchecked. The CDR3 extends over 14 amino acids. Germline V gives CDR1 ENHRY, CDR2 SYGVKD. CDR3: CAIRGPGQQETQYF.

The gene calls are TRBV20-1 and TRBJ1-1. The CDR3 is made up of 11 amino acids. CDR1 is DFQATT, CDR2 SNEGSKA, per germline (reference sequence). The CDR3 reads CSANSVTEAFF.

J is TRBJ2-2 and V is TRBV18; TCRdb's assignment of TRBD1 cannot be checked, as there is no DNA. The germline V gene encodes CDR1 KGHSH and CDR2 LQKENI. This CDR3 has 18 amino acids. The chain's CDR3 is CASSPRSPQGEGTGELFF.

CDR3 protein: CASSGVGRGQPQHF. The chain recombines TRBV28 with TRBJ1-5; the TRBD1 assignment by TCRdb is unverifiable without DNA. CDR1 MDHEN and CDR2 SYDVKM come from the germline V gene. CDR3 length equals 14 residues. Full variable domain (rest looked up from reference TRBV28 and TRBJ1-5): DVKVTQSSRYLVKRTGEKVFLECVQDMDHENMFWYRQDPGLGLRLIYFSYDVKMKEKGDIPEGYSVSREKKERFSLILESASTNQTSMYLCASSGVGRGQPQHFGDGTRLSIL.

The chain is built from TRBV6-1 and TRBJ2-3; TCRdb outputs TRBD2, but without DNA this stays unchecked. The CDR3 extends over 15 amino acids. From germline, CDR1 is MNHNS and CDR2 SASEGT. CDR3 residues: CASKGLAGGTDTQYF.

The chain recombines TRBV12-3 or TRBV12-4 with TRBJ1-2; with no DNA, the TCRdb D assignment of TRBD1 cannot be verified. CDR3 length equals 16 residues. The chain's CDR3 is CASSLYPSGGGYGYTF.

The chain joins TRBV29-1 to TRBJ1-2; with no DNA, the TCRdb D assignment of TRBD1 cannot be verified. CDR3 length: 15 residues. The germline V gene has CDR1 SQVTM and CDR2 ANQGSEA. The CDR3 spells CSVYKMGTGFYGYTF.

V gene TRBV7-7 combines with J gene TRBJ2-5; the D call of TRBD2 rests on TCRdb alone, since no DNA is present to check it. The germline CDR1 and CDR2 sequences are SSHAT and FNYEAQ (reference sequence). The CDR3 extends over 14 amino acids. The CDR3 here is CASSRTGLGETQYF. Full variable domain (rest looked up from reference TRBV7-7 and TRBJ2-5): GAGVSQSPRYKVTKRGQDVTLRCDPISSHATLYWYQQALGQGPEFLTYFNYEAQPDKSGLPSDRFSAERPEGSISTLTIQRTEQRDSAMYRCASSRTGLGETQYFGPGTRLLVL.

V is TRBV10-3 and J is TRBJ1-1. Germline V gene lookup returns CDR1 ENHRY and CDR2 SYGVKD. The CDR3 loop spans 17 amino acids. CDR3 loop: CAISDRATLLINTEAFF.

The V gene is TRBV27, the J gene TRBJ1-2; absent DNA, TCRdb's TRBD1 call cannot be checked. This CDR3 has 14 amino acids. CDR1 is MNHEY, CDR2 SMNVEV, per germline (reference sequence). This chain's CDR3 is CASSLGTGLSGYTF.

V usage is TRBV20-1 and J usage is TRBJ2-5; as DNA is missing, the TRBD1 call by TCRdb cannot be tested. CDR3 size: 13 residues. Germline V lookup: CDR1 DFQATT, CDR2 SNEGSKA (reference sequence). The CDR3 loop reads CSAGGQGKETQYF.

The chain links TRBV6-1 to TRBJ2-2; with no DNA, the TCRdb D assignment of TRBD2 cannot be verified. CDR1 is MNHNS, CDR2 SASEGT, per germline. The CDR3 extends over 15 amino acids. The CDR3: CASRPGLAATGELFF.